The 8 T cell receptor beta chains below were found in one sample sequenced in a study of T cell clonality in common variable immunodeficiency. Overall study findings and caveats: Common variable immunodeficiency TCR beta sequences reportedly had fewer deletions and N-nucleotide insertions.

No antigen is known for these receptors. The protocol was immunoSEQ multiplex PCR, while the TCRdb copy is restricted to in-frame clones and leaves out a portion. The specimen has around 19,000 clones, none found just once. The material sequenced was peripheral blood mononuclear cells. The receptor source for this set is a human donor with common variable immunodeficiency.

Remarks on this clone: Coverage ceases 3 residues before the CDR3 finishes, and the germline J gene fills in the end. This rearrangement joins TRBV7-3 to TRBJ2-1; possibly TRBD2 for D (5 bases). Between the trimmed V and J ends, which lost 3 bases and 4 bases, there was a span of 10 bases. Germline V gene lookup returns CDR1 SGHTA and CDR2 FQGTGA. This CDR3 is built from 14 residues. CDR3 residues: CASSFGGFYNEQFF. CDR3 DNA, as far as it was read: TGTGCCAGCAGCTTCGGCGGGTTTTACAATGAG. Combining the CDR3 with reference TRBV7-3 and TRBJ2-1 gives the whole variable domain GAGVSQTPSNKVTEKGKYVELRCDPISGHTALYWYRQSLGQGPEFLIYFQGTGAADDSGLPNDRFFAVRPEGSVSTLKIQRTERGDSAVYLCASSFGGFYNEQFFGPGTRLTVL.

With respect to this clone: The CDR3 is cut off 3 residues early in the read; its end comes from the germline J gene. This sequence joins TRBV19 and TRBJ2-1; 8 nucleotides line up with TRBD2. The germline V gene has CDR1 LNHDA and CDR2 SQIVND (reference sequence). The length of the CDR3 is 13 residues. The trim removed 4 bases at V and 8 bases at J, leaving 4 bases unmatched. The sequenced part of the CDR3 DNA is TGTGCCAGTAGTAGGACTAGCCGTCATGAG. Translated: CASSRTSRHE. The whole CDR3 protein reads CASSRTSRHEQFF. Full variable domain (rest looked up from reference TRBV19 and TRBJ2-1): DGGITQSPKYLFRKEGQNVTLSCEQNLNHDAMYWYRQDPGQGLRLIYYSQIVNDFQKGDIAEGYSVSREKKESFPLTVTSAQKNPTAFYLCASSRTSRHEQFFGPGTRLTVL.

The DNA read from the CDR3 is TGTGCCAGTAGTAACAGGACAGGGAGCGGCAATCAGCCC. Its protein product is CASSNRTGSGNQP. The complete CDR3 reads CASSNRTGSGNQPQHF. V and J are TRBV19 and TRBJ1-5; 8 bases agree with TRBD1. The read gets to within 3 residues of the CDR3 end, and the germline J gene fills in the rest. Trimming removed 4 bases from V and 2 bases from J; junction bases left unmatched: 7. CDR1 and CDR2 from the germline V gene are LNHDA and SQIVND (reference sequence). The CDR3 extends over 16 amino acids.

Concerning this clone itself: Coverage ceases 3 residues before the CDR3 finishes, and the germline J gene fills in the end. The chain joins TRBV18 to TRBJ2-1; 9 bases match TRBD1. The germline V gene encodes CDR1 KGHSH and CDR2 LQKENI. V was pared by 1 base and J by 6 bases, with 4 bases of the junction left unmatched. The CDR3 spans 15 residues. CDR3 sequence: CASSPQTTGGNEQFF. The part of the CDR3 DNA that was read is TGTGCCAGCTCACCACAGACGACAGGGGGCAATGAG.

This clone was detected ten times or more. The sequenced CDR3 bases are TGTGCCAGCAGTGTATATGAGGCAGATACG. Translated: CASSVYEADT. The CDR3 in full is CASSVYEADTQYF. The chain links TRBV6-4 to TRBJ2-3; D call uncertain. The observed sequence ends 3 residues before the CDR3 terminus, with the missing tail filled in from the germline J gene. The CDR3 is 13 amino acids. V lost 4 bases to trimming and J lost 4 bases, with 9 bases between them. CDR1 MRHNA and CDR2 SNTAGT come from the germline V gene.

The sequenced CDR3 bases are TGTGCCTGGAGTCTCCGCCTGGTAGGGGAGGGAGAGACC. Amino acid sequence: CAWSLRLVGEGET. The whole CDR3 protein is CAWSLRLVGEGETQYF. The chain is built from TRBV30 and TRBJ2-5; 7 bases align to TRBD2. The missing CDR3 end, 3 residues past where the read stops, is filled in from the germline J gene. V shed 2 bases and J 4 bases; nucleotides not matched to a gene: 13. Germline loops: CDR1 GTSNPN, CDR2 SVGIG (reference sequence). The CDR3 covers 16 residues.

With regard to this clone: The CDR3 end lies 3 residues beyond the end of the read and is filled in from the germline J gene. The chain is built from TRBV19 and TRBJ1-5; TRBD1 matches 7 bases. V shed 3 bases, J shed 3 bases, and the junction held 8 bases outside the gene matches. Germline CDR1 and CDR2: LNHDA and SQIVND (reference sequence). The CDR3 consists of 16 residues. CDR3 DNA, as far as it was read: TGTGCCAGTAGTATGGGGGGAACAGGGGTCAATCAGCCC. The encoded protein is CASSMGGTGVNQP. The full CDR3 protein reads CASSMGGTGVNQPQHF.

This clone was recorded a few times. The read ends 3 residues early relative to the CDR3; the germline J gene fills the gap. The chain combines TRBV18 with TRBJ2-3; TRBD1 matches at 7 bases. Germline CDR1 and CDR2: KGHSH and LQKENI. J was trimmed by 0 bases and V by 6 bases; bases with no gene match: 3. The CDR3 has 14 amino acids. The CDR3 loop is CASSEGASTDTQYF. Incomplete CDR3 DNA: TGTGCCAGCTCCGAGGGGGCTAGCACAGATACG.